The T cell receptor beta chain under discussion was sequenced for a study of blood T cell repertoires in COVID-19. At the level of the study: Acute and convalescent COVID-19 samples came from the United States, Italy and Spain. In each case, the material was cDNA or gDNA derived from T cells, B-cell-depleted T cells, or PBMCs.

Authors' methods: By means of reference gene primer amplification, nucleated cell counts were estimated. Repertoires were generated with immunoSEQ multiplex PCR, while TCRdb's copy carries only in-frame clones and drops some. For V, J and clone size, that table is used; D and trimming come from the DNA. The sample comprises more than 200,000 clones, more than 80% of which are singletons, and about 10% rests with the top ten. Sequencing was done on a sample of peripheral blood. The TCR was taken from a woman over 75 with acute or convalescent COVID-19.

CDR3 loop: CASKLAVNTGELFF. The CDR3 region has the DNA TGTGCCAGCAAACTAGCGGTGAACACCGGGGAGCTGTTTTTT. The V call is TRBV13, the J call TRBJ2-2, with 8 bases matching TRBD2. Per germline, CDR1 PRHDT and CDR2 FYEKMQ (reference sequence). The CDR3 is 14 amino acids. V lost 7 bases and J lost 1; bases outside the gene matches: 2. Together with reference TRBV13 and TRBJ2-2, the CDR3 gives the full variable domain: AAGVIQSPRHLIKEKRETATLKCYPIPRHDTVYWYQQGPGQDPQFLISFYEKMQSDKGSIPDRFSAQQFSDYHSELNMSSLELGDSALYFCASKLAVNTGELFFGEGSRLTVL.